This TCR beta chain is drawn from a study of breast tumors, draining lymph nodes, adjacent tissues. TCRdb re-called the multiplex PCR reads with MiXCR, one entry per CDR3 protein. Seen here are under 250,000 distinct CDR3 sequences, 32% observed once, and the top ten hold around 1.5%. This CDR3 region has 16 residues. V lost 2 bases and J lost 2; bases outside the gene matches: 5. Breast cancer patients provided tissue from their axillary draining lymph nodes. Broader study findings: The data were judged consistent with most tumor T cells coming from lymph node and expanding in tumor. Data only fit, rather than demonstrated, lymph node origin of most tumor T cells. Tumor repertoires ranked between lymph nodes and nontumor tissue in diversity, with V and J gene preferences. Compared with basal-like, luminal-like tumors shared significantly more repertoire with nontumor tissue.

This clonotype was recorded many times. The antigen is not known. This clonotype originated in a female donor with breast cancer. Some clones in this sample may be carry-over from other donors' samples. The J gene is TRBJ2-2, the V gene TRBV12-3 or TRBV12-4, with 7 bases fitting TRBD1. Specimen: axillary lymph node tissue. The chain's CDR3 is CASSLQGVLNTGELFF. The CDR3 bases are TGTGCCAGCAGTTTACAGGGGGTCCTTAACACCGGGGAGCTGTTTTTT.